The T cell receptor beta chain under discussion was sequenced for a study of blood T cell repertoires in COVID-19. Overall study context: The United States, Italy and Spain provided the acute and convalescent COVID-19 samples. The cDNA or gDNA used as material had been derived from T cells, B-cell-depleted T cells, or PBMCs.

This clone was found once. Original handling: Estimates of nucleated cell counts were drawn from the amplification of reference gene primers. Assay: immunoSEQ multiplex PCR; the TCRdb copy retains only in-frame clones and omits some. That table supplies the V and J calls and clone size; D and trimming were determined from the DNA. The data contain approximately 52,000 clones, 85% of them singletons. CDR1 is MNHEY and CDR2 is SVGAGI in the germline V gene. The CDR3 is made up of 13 amino acids. V shed 4 bases, J shed 3 bases, and the junction held 2 bases outside the gene matches. The gene calls are TRBV6-5 and TRBJ2-7; 8 bases are a match to TRBD2. The source material was peripheral blood. This receptor was identified in a human donor in a cohort sampled during active COVID-19. CDR3 nucleotide sequence: TGTGCCAGCAGTTCAGGGACTAGCTACGAGCAGTACTTC. This gives the protein CASSSGTSYEQYF.